The 9 T cell receptor beta chains below were found in one sample sequenced in a study of T cells after yellow fever vaccination. TCRdb recomputed calls from the 5' RACE reads with MiXCR, one row per CDR3 protein. Of 300,000 or so distinct CDR3 sequences listed, 6.5% to 8.5% are singletons. The sample consisted of PBMCs, taken 35 to 50 days after the first yellow fever vaccination. The receptors here all came from a young man who received the YFV17D yellow fever vaccine.

The CDR3 is CASRETSGVVEQFF. CDR3 nucleotides: TGTGCCAGCAGGGAGACTAGCGGGGTGGTTGAGCAGTTCTTC. The chain couples TRBV12-3 or TRBV12-4 to TRBJ2-1, with 11 bases matching TRBD2. With V trimmed by 6 bases and J by 9 bases, 7 bases remained unmatched. This CDR3 is built from 14 residues.

The sample holds many counts of this clonotype. The chain has TRBV7-3 and TRBJ2-3; D is undetermined. Germline-derived CDR1 and CDR2 are SGHTA and FQGTGA. Deletions cut 3 bases from V and 2 bases from J, with 9 bases between. This CDR3 is built from 14 residues. The CDR3 nucleotides read TGTGCCAGCAGCTTGGAGCTTTTCACAGATACGCAGTATTTT. Its protein is CASSLELFTDTQYF.

This clonotype was observed a handful of times. The V gene is TRBV7-3, the J gene TRBJ1-1; the D is unclear. V was cut by 5 bases and J by 5 bases, with 15 bases left in between. Germline lookup yields CDR1 SGHTA and CDR2 FQGTGA. This CDR3 contains 14 residues. The CDR3 region has the DNA TGTGCCAGCAGCCCTGCCCCGGACGGGACTGAAGCTTTCTTT. It specifies CASSPAPDGTEAFF.

This clonotype was counted a few times. This chain connects TRBV29-1 to TRBJ1-5, with 7 bases lining up with TRBD1. Trimming took 6 bases from V and 3 from J; bases not matched to a gene: 2. Germline lookup yields CDR1 SQVTM and CDR2 ANQGSEA. The CDR3 consists of 12 residues. For the CDR3, the DNA is TGCAGCGTGGGACAGCACAATCAGCCCCAGCATTTT. It encodes CSVGQHNQPQHF.

The genes are TRBV10-3 and TRBJ2-3; the D gene is possibly TRBD2 (6 bases). Per germline, CDR1 ENHRY and CDR2 SYGVKD. This CDR3 contains 15 residues. Trimming cost V 2 bases and J 6 bases, with 15 bases left between them. CDR3 residues: CAISEERRGWDTQYF. The CDR3 nucleotides are TGTGCCATCAGTGAGGAGCGGCGGGGATGGGATACGCAGTATTTT.

For this clonotype: A clone one base away is much larger, so this may be a read error. V is TRBV7-2 and J is TRBJ1-6; tentatively, D is TRBD1 (5 bases). The CDR3 contains 15 residues. Per the germline V gene, CDR1 is SGHTA and CDR2 is FQGNSA. DNA for the CDR3: TGTGCCAGCAGCTTTCGCGGGCGGACAAATTCACCCCTCTACTTT. This encodes CASSFRGRTNSPLYF.

The table lists this clonotype with many counts. This chain links TRBV7-9 with TRBJ1-1; 7 positions agree with TRBD1. Germline CDR1 is SEHNR and CDR2 is FQNEAQ (reference sequence). This CDR3 has 13 residues. The J segment lost 8 bases and the V segment lost 5 bases, leaving 8 bases of the junction unmatched. The CDR3 DNA reads as TGTGCCAGCAGCCCAGGGGGGCAGGGCGAAGCTTTCTTT. Translation gives CASSPGGQGEAFF.

This clonotype has a count of ten or more. This chain links TRBV5-1 with TRBJ1-1; D uncertain. The CDR3 spans 16 residues. Germline V gives CDR1 SGHRS, CDR2 YFSETQ. V lost 3 bases, J lost 1 base, and 16 bases lay in between. CDR3 DNA: TGCGCCAGCAGCTCCGAAGTACAGACCACGAACACTGAAGCTTTCTTT. Its protein is CASSSEVQTTNTEAFF.

This clonotype has a handful of counts. V and J are TRBV20-1 and TRBJ1-5; 8 bases are shared with TRBD1. The CDR3 runs 13 residues. CDR1 is DFQATT and CDR2 is SNEGSKA in the germline V gene (reference sequence). V lost 3 bases, J lost 5 bases, and 3 bases stayed unmatched. CDR3 nucleotide sequence: TGCAGTGCTAGTCCGGACAGGGATCAGCCCCAGCATTTT. Protein sequence: CSASPDRDQPQHF.